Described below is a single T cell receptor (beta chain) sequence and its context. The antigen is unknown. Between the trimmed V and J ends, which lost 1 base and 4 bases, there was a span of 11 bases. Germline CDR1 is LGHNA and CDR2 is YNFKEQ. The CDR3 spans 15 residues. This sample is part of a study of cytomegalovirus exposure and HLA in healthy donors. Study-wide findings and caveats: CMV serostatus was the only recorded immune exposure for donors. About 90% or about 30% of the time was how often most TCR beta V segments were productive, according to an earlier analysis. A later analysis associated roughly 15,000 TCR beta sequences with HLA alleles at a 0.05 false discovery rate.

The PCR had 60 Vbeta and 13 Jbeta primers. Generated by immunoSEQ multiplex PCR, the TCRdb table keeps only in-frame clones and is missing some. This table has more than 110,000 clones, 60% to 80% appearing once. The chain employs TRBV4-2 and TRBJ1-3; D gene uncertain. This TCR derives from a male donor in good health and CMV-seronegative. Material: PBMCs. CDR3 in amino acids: CASSQGRRRGNTIYF. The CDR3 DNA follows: TGTGCCAGCAGCCAAGGGAGACGGCGGGGAAACACCATATATTTT.